The clone carrying this T cell receptor (beta chain) was detected a few times. As the template, RNA transcripts were used to amplify TCR beta CDR3 regions. Second-round multiplex PCR followed a first-round RT-PCR using HTBI primers. From the multiplex PCR reads, TCRdb called clonotypes with MiXCR, one entry per CDR3 protein. The sample holds about 640,000 distinct CDR3 sequences, roughly 39% seen once. V was trimmed by 4 bases and J by 6 bases, leaving 15 bases between them. The CDR3 totals 15 residues. CDR1 SGHTA and CDR2 FQGTGA come from the germline V gene. The data stem from a study of Graves' ophthalmopathy and Graves' hyperthyroidism.

The sequence was collected from an adult man with Graves' ophthalmopathy. The specimen sequenced was peripheral blood. The chain links TRBV7-3 to TRBJ2-2; D is possibly TRBD2 (7 bases). In DNA, the CDR3 is TGTGCCAGCAGCTCCTACGGGGGGCTTTCCGGGGAGCTGTTTTTT. Its translation is CASSSYGGLSGELFF.